This TCR beta chain is from a study of lymphopenia after photon versus proton radiotherapy. Findings and caveats of the study: Survival link was tested only in deceased patients; proton benefit remains a possibility. Post-nadir diversity loss with photons came from oligoclonal expansion, particularly CD8+ Temra cells.

TCRdb's copy holds only in-frame clones and misses some; the assay was immunoSEQ multiplex PCR. In the table there are around 18,000 clones, 70% to 90% of which are singletons. A note on this clone: Its antigen is unknown.

The CDR3 runs 15 residues. CDR1 is KGHSH, CDR2 LQKENI, per germline. Germline trimming cut 2 bases from V and 4 bases from J; bases unmatched to any gene: 2. This chain connects TRBV18 to TRBJ2-3; 11 bases are shared with TRBD1. Sequenced material: peripheral blood, taken from a patient treated with proton-based radiotherapy. This receptor was obtained from a man in his sixties or seventies with pancreatic cancer. CDR3: CASSPGQGAADTQYF. CDR3 DNA: TGTGCCAGCTCACCAGGACAGGGGGCGGCAGATACGCAGTATTTT. Variable domain in full (rest from reference TRBV18 and TRBJ2-3): NAGVMQNPRHLVRRRGQEARLRCSPMKGHSHVYWYRQLPEEGLKFMVYLQKENIIDESGMPKERFSAEFPKEGPSILRIQQVVRGDSAAYFCASSPGQGAADTQYFGPGTRLTVL.